Below are 20 T cell receptor beta chains sequenced from a single sample in a study of post-analysis software for immune sequencing data. Study-wide findings and caveats: Patients showed TRBV5-6, TRBV5-1 and TRBV20-1 among four to six TRBV segments more frequent than in controls.

These receptors are not linked to any known antigen. Presence of unique molecular identifiers characterized the TCR beta cDNA libraries. TCRdb itself ran the PCR reads through MiXCR, one entry per CDR3 protein. Of roughly 540,000 distinct CDR3 sequences in the sample, under 40% were seen once. Material: blood. The origin of the receptors is a girl between 2 and 17 years old with multiple sclerosis.

The chain recombines TRBV6-5 with TRBJ2-3, with TRBD2 identical over 11 bases. Germline CDR1 MNHEY, CDR2 SVGAGI. This CDR3 has 17 amino acids. After removal of 2 bases from V and 3 bases from J, the junction contained 7 bases not matched to a gene. This CDR3 is CASSYGASGGRTDTQYF. In DNA, the CDR3 is TGTGCCAGCAGTTACGGGGCTAGCGGGGGGAGAACAGATACGCAGTATTTT.

This chain connects TRBV2 to TRBJ1-5; 8 nucleotides match TRBD1. V shed 8 bases and J 3 bases; nucleotides not matched to a gene: 9. The CDR3 sequence is 15 residues long. Germline V gene data show CDR1 as SNHLY and CDR2 as FYNNEI. The CDR3 region is CASAPDRVVNQPQHF. Here the CDR3 DNA reads TGTGCCAGCGCCCCGGACAGGGTTGTCAATCAGCCCCAGCATTTT.

This clonotype was found a few times. The chain carries TRBV4-1 and TRBJ2-1; D unresolved. With 3 bases removed from V and 9 bases from J, the gap between germline ends came to 9 bases. This CDR3 has 12 residues. Germline values: CDR1 MGHRA, CDR2 YSYEKL. CDR3 loop: CASSHPSGEQFF. The CDR3 nucleotides are TGCGCCAGCAGCCACCCTTCGGGTGAGCAGTTCTTC.

The CDR3 loop is CASRGLATNEKLFF. The DNA for the CDR3 is TGTGCCTCCCGGGGTCTAGCAACTAATGAAAAACTGTTTTTT. The chain uses TRBV28 and TRBJ1-4; unclear D gene. Germline V lookup: CDR1 MDHEN, CDR2 SYDVKM. This CDR3 spans 14 amino acids. Trimming took 11 bases from V and 0 from J, leaving 13 bases between them. Full variable domain (missing parts from reference TRBV28 and TRBJ1-4): DVKVTQSSRYLVKRTGEKVFLECVQDMDHENMFWYRQDPGLGLRLIYFSYDVKMKEKGDIPEGYSVSREKKERFSLILESASTNQTSMYLCASRGLATNEKLFFGSGTQLSVL.

This chain joins TRBV7-9 and TRBJ2-6; D assignment may be TRBD1 or TRBD2 (6 bases each). V gave up 8 bases and J gave up 0 bases, with 23 bases separating them. The CDR3 length is 19 residues. Germline values: CDR1 SEHNR, CDR2 FQNEAQ (reference sequence). The CDR3 here is CASSAMGGRARSGANVLTF. The DNA of the CDR3 is TGTGCCAGCTCAGCGATGGGGGGCAGGGCCCGCTCTGGGGCCAACGTCCTGACTTTC.

This chain connects TRBV20-1 to TRBJ1-5; TRBD1 might be the D (6 bases). The V gene's germline CDR1 is DFQATT and CDR2 SNEGSKA (reference sequence). Trimming removed 3 bases from V and 0 bases from J, with 9 bases in between. CDR3 length: 14 amino acids. The CDR3 sequence: CSARTGYSNQPQHF. The CDR3 DNA sequence: TGCAGTGCTAGGACAGGCTATAGCAATCAGCCCCAGCATTTT.

J is TRBJ1-2 and V is TRBV27; TRBD1 agrees at 8 bases. This CDR3 is built from 15 residues. Germline values: CDR1 MNHEY, CDR2 SMNVEV (reference sequence). The V segment lost 6 bases and the J segment 3 bases; nucleotides outside the gene matches: 9. The DNA for the CDR3 is TGTGCCAGCAGCGAGGACAGGGAGGGGGACTATGGCTACACCTTC. This gives the protein CASSEDREGDYGYTF.

This clonotype came up a few times. The chain is built from TRBV20-1 and TRBJ2-3; TRBD2 matches 15 bases. The CDR3 has 13 residues. Germline loops: CDR1 DFQATT, CDR2 SNEGSKA (reference sequence). The J segment lost 8 bases and the V segment lost 6 bases, leaving 3 bases of the junction unmatched. CDR3 protein: CSARTSGGGTQYF. CDR3 bases: TGCAGTGCAAGGACTAGCGGGGGGGGTACGCAGTATTTT.

This chain joins TRBV3-1 and TRBJ2-1; D is uncertain. V lost 2 bases to trimming and J lost 0 bases, with 8 bases between them. CDR1 and CDR2 (germline): LGHDT, YNNKEL (reference sequence). This CDR3 has 15 amino acids. The CDR3 loop is CASSQQASSYNEQFF. DNA for the CDR3: TGTGCCAGCAGCCAACAGGCTAGCTCCTACAATGAGCAGTTCTTC.

This clonotype was detected a few times. This sequence joins TRBV6-5 and TRBJ1-5; tentatively, D is TRBD1 (5 bases). V was shortened by 0 bases and J by 9 bases, with 21 bases between the two germline ends. The CDR3 covers 17 residues. Germline-derived CDR1 and CDR2 are MNHEY and SVGAGI. CDR3 in DNA: TGTGCCAGCAGTTACTCGTATCAGATGGGGGACCATTTGCCCCAGCATTTT. Residues: CASSYSYQMGDHLPQHF.

The J gene is TRBJ1-4, the V gene TRBV4-1; possible D gene TRBD1, 6 bases. Germline lookup yields CDR1 MGHRA and CDR2 YSYEKL. There are 15 residues in the CDR3. V lost 0 bases to trimming and J lost 12 bases, with 17 bases between them. The CDR3 sequence: CASSQDGTIQEELFF. Here the CDR3 DNA reads TGCGCCAGCAGCCAAGATGGGACAATTCAGGAAGAACTGTTTTTT.

This clonotype occurred a few times. The chain has TRBV29-1 and TRBJ1-2; 11 bases are a match to TRBD1. The V segment lost 3 bases and the J segment 3 bases; nucleotides outside the gene matches: 6. The V gene's germline CDR1 is SQVTM and CDR2 ANQGSEA. The CDR3 has 15 amino acids. The CDR3 DNA follows: TGCAGCGTTGATATGGACAGGGGGCCCCACTATGGCTACACCTTC. Translating gives CSVDMDRGPHYGYTF.

The V gene is TRBV29-1, the J gene TRBJ1-4; D is possibly TRBD1 (5 bases). V was shortened by 4 bases and J by 8 bases, with 11 bases between the two germline ends. The CDR3 has 12 residues. Germline CDR1 and CDR2: SQVTM and ANQGSEA. In DNA, the CDR3 is TGCAGCGTTGGGGGCGCCGACGAAAAACTGTTTTTT. Protein: CSVGGADEKLFF.

V gene TRBV7-3 combines with J gene TRBJ1-1, with 10 bases that match TRBD1. V lost 3 bases and J lost 8; bases outside the gene matches: 6. There are 14 residues in the CDR3. Germline V gene data show CDR1 as SGHTA and CDR2 as FQGTGA. CDR3 in amino acids: CASSFDRGLDEAFF. As DNA, the CDR3 is TGTGCCAGCAGCTTCGACAGGGGGCTGGACGAAGCTTTCTTT.

This chain links TRBV7-8 with TRBJ2-5; D uncertain. The J call may be in error: the DNA end matches TRBJ2-7 better. Germline CDR1 is SGHVS and CDR2 is FQNEAQ. The CDR3 spans 15 residues. The CDR3 nucleotides are TGTGCCAGCAGCTTAGCCGGTCTGTTGAGCGACGAGCAGTACTTC. It encodes CASSLAGLLSDEQYF.

In this sample, this clonotype turned up a few times. This chain connects TRBV5-5 to TRBJ2-1, with TRBD2 as a possible D gene (6 bases). The V gene's germline CDR1 is SGHKS and CDR2 YYEKEE (reference sequence). V shed 1 base and J shed 4 bases, with 9 bases lying between them. The length of the CDR3 is 14 residues. The CDR3, as DNA: TGTGCCAGCAGCTTGTGGGGGGATTACAATGAGCAGTTCTTC. It codes for CASSLWGDYNEQFF.

This clonotype has just a few counts. The V and J genes are TRBV3-1 and TRBJ2-3; D may be TRBD2 (6 bases). The germline CDR1 and CDR2 sequences are LGHDT and YNNKEL (reference sequence). This CDR3 spans 16 amino acids. V dropped 0 bases and J dropped 2 bases, with 12 bases sitting between them. Here the CDR3 DNA reads TGTGCCAGCAGCCAAGATTCGGGGGTCTCCACAGATACGCAGTATTTT. It encodes CASSQDSGVSTDTQYF.

Only a few counts were recorded for this clonotype. The chain is built from TRBV7-9 and TRBJ2-7; TRBD1 agrees at 9 bases. The J call is in doubt because the DNA end fits TRBJ2-5 better. CDR1 and CDR2 from the germline V gene are SEHNR and FQNEAQ (reference sequence). The CDR3 extends over 17 amino acids. The CDR3 DNA follows: TGTGCCAGCAGCCACCCTACACACCGGGACAGGGAGGAGACCCAGTACTTC. Its protein is CASSHPTHRDREETQYF.

V and J are TRBV12-3 or TRBV12-4 and TRBJ1-2; D is unclear. The CDR3 extends over 13 amino acids. Trimming shortened V by 3 bases and J by 4 bases, and 9 bases separated the two germline ends. CDR3 loop: CASSLNHSYGYTF. The CDR3 DNA is TGTGCCAGCAGTTTGAACCATAGCTATGGCTACACCTTC.

V is TRBV20-1 and J is TRBJ2-3; D is undetermined. The CDR3 runs 12 residues. Germline-derived CDR1 and CDR2 are DFQATT and SNEGSKA (reference sequence). V lost 1 base, J lost 5 bases, and 7 bases lay in between. This chain's CDR3 is CSARVELDTQYF. The CDR3 DNA is TGCAGTGCTAGAGTCGAGTTAGATACGCAGTATTTT.